This T cell receptor beta chain was sequenced in a study of regulatory dendritic cells for organ transplantation. For the study at large: Monocytes received vitamin D3 on days 0 and 4, IL-10 on day 4.

Germline CDR1 and CDR2: SGHNT and YYREEE (reference sequence). This CDR3 spans 13 amino acids. As regards this clone: Its antigen remains unknown. At one end the junction does not follow the germline gene, possibly because of a read error.

Allogeneic regulatory or mature dendritic cells were co-cultured for four to six days with CFSE-labeled sorted T cells at 1:10. Naive CD45RA+ and memory CD45RO+ CD4+ or CD8+ T cells were FACS-sorted. Whole-study findings and limits: Memory T cells were less diverse than naive, with memory CD8+ most oligoclonal.

Libraries were prepared by immunoSEQ multiplex PCR; TCRdb keeps only in-frame clonotypes and omits some of them. This repertoire shows more than 9,000 clones, 65% to 85% found once; its top ten account for about 2.5%. The clonotype originates from a human donor in good health. The specimen sequenced was memory CD4+ T cells from blood cultured with dendritic cells. Specified subset: CD45RO+ memory T cells. This sequence joins TRBV5-4 and TRBJ2-5; TRBD2 matches at 13 bases. The CDR3 sequence is CASSIRTSGGGDF. As DNA, the CDR3 is TGTGCCAGCAGCATTCGGACTAGCGGGGGAGGGGACTTC.